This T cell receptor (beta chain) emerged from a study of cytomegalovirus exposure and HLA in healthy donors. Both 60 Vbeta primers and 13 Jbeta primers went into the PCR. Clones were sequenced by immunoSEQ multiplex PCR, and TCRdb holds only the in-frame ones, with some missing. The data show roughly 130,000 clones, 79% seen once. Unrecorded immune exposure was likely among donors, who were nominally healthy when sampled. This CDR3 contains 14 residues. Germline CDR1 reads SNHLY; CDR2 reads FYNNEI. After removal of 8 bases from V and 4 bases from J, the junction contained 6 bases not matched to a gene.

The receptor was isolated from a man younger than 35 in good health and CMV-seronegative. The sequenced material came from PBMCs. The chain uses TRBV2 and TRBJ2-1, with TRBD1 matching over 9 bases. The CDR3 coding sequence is TGTGCCAGCGGTCCGGGACAGGGTTACAATGAGCAGTTCTTC. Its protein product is CASGPGQGYNEQFF.